The following is a T cell receptor beta chain sequence with its context. Per the germline V gene, CDR1 is ENHRY and CDR2 is SYGVKD. The CDR3 sequence is 15 residues long. V lost 5 bases and J 5 bases, leaving 19 bases between the germline ends. This specimen comes from a study of Graves' ophthalmopathy and Graves' hyperthyroidism. Amplified material comprised TCR beta CDR3 regions derived from RNA transcripts. The workflow started with a first-round RT-PCR run with HTBI primers and then moved on to a second-round multiplex PCR. TCRdb redid the calling of the multiplex PCR reads with MiXCR, one entry per CDR3 protein. The sample consists of some 750,000 distinct CDR3 sequences, about 44% of them appearing once.

The clonotype was recovered from an adult man with Graves' ophthalmopathy. V gene TRBV10-3 combines with J gene TRBJ2-7; a possible D gene is TRBD2 (5 bases). Sequenced material: peripheral blood. In DNA, the CDR3 is TGTGCCATCAGTTTAGCGACGGGGAATTTACACGAGCAGTACTTC. This translates into CAISLATGNLHEQYF.